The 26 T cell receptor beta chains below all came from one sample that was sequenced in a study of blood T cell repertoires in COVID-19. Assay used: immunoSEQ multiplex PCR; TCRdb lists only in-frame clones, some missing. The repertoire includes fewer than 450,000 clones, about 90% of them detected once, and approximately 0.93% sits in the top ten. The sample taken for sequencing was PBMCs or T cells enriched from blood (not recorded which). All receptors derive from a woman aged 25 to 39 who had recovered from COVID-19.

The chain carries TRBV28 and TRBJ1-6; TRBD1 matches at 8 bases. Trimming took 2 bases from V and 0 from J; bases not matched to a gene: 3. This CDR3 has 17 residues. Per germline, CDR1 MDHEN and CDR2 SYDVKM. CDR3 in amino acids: CASSLGDRSSYNSPLHF. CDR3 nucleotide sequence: TGTGCCAGCAGTTTAGGGGACAGGAGCTCCTATAATTCACCCCTCCACTTT. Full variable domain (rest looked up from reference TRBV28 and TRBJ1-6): DVKVTQSSRYLVKRTGEKVFLECVQDMDHENMFWYRQDPGLGLRLIYFSYDVKMKEKGDIPEGYSVSREKKERFSLILESASTNQTSMYLCASSLGDRSSYNSPLHFGNGTRLTVT.

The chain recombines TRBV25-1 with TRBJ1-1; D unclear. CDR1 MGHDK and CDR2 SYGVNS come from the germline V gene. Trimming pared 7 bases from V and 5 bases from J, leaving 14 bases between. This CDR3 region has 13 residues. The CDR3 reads CASTRSGGTEAFF. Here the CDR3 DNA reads TGTGCCAGCACTCGAAGCGGTGGGACTGAAGCTTTCTTT.

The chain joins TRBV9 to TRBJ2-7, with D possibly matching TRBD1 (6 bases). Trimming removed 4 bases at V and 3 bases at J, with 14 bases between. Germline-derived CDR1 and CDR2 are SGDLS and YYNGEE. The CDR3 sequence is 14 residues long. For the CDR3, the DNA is TGTGCCAGCAGCCCCCGGGACATGAACTACGAGCAGTACTTC. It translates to CASSPRDMNYEQYF.

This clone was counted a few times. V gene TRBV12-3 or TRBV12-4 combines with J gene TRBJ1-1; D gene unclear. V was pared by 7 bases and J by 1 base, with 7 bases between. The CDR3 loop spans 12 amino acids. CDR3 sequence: CASTYGNTEAFF. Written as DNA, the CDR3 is TGTGCCAGCACTTACGGGAACACTGAAGCTTTCTTT.

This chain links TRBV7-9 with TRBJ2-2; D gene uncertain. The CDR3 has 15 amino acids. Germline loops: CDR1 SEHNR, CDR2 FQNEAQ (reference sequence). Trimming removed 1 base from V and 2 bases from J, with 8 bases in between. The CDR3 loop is CASSLVGDNTGELFF. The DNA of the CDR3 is TGTGCCAGCAGCTTAGTCGGAGACAACACCGGGGAGCTGTTTTTT.

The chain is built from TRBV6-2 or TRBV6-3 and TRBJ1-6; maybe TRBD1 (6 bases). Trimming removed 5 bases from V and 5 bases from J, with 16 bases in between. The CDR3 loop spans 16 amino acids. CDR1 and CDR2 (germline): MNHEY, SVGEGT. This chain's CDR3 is CASSLNRARNNSPLHF. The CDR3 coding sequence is TGTGCCAGCAGTCTCAACAGGGCACGGAATAATTCACCCCTCCACTTT.

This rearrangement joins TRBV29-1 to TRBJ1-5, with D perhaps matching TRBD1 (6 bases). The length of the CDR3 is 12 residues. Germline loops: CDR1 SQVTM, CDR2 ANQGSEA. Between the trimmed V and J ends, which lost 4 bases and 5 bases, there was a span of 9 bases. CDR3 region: CSVGDTYQPQHF. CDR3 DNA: TGCAGCGTTGGGGACACGTATCAGCCCCAGCATTTT.

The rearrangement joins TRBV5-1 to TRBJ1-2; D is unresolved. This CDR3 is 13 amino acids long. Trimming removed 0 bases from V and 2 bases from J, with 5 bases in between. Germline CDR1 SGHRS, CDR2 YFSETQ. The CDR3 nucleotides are TGCGCCAGCAGCTTGGACACAAACTATGGCTACACCTTC. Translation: CASSLDTNYGYTF.

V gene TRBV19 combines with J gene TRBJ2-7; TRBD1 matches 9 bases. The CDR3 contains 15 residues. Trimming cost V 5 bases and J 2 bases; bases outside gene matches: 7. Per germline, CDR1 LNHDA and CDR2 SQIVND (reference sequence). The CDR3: CASSPLGQGPYEQYF. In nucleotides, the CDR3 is TGTGCCAGTAGTCCCTTGGGACAGGGTCCCTACGAGCAGTACTTC.

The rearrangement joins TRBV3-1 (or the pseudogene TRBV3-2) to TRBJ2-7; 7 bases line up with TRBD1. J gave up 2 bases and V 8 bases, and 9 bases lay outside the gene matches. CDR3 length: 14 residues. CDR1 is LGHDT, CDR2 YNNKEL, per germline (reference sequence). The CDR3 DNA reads TGTGCCAGCGGGTATTGGGACAGACCCTACGAGCAGTACTTC. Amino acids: CASGYWDRPYEQYF.

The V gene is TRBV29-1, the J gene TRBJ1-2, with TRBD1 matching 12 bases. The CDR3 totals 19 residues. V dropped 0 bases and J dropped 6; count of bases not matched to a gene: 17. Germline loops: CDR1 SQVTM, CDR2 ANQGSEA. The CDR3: CSVEEIRDRGLKGRDGYTF. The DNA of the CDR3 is TGCAGCGTTGAAGAAATAAGGGACAGGGGGCTTAAAGGGAGGGATGGCTACACCTTC.

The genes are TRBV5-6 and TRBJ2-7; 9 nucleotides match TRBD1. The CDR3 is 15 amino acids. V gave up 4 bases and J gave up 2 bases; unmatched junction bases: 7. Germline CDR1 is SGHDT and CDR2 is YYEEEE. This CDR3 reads CASSPTGTGTYEQYF. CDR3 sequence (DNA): TGTGCCAGCAGCCCAACCGGGACAGGGACCTACGAGCAGTACTTC.

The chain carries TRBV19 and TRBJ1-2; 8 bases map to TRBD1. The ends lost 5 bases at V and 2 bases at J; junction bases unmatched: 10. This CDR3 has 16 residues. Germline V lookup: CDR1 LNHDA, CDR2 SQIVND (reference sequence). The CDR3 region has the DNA TGTGCCAGTAGTCCACTTAGACAGGGGACAAACTATGGCTACACCTTC. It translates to CASSPLRQGTNYGYTF. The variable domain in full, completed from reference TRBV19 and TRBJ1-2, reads DGGITQSPKYLFRKEGQNVTLSCEQNLNHDAMYWYRQDPGQGLRLIYYSQIVNDFQKGDIAEGYSVSREKKESFPLTVTSAQKNPTAFYLCASSPLRQGTNYGYTFGSGTRLTVV.

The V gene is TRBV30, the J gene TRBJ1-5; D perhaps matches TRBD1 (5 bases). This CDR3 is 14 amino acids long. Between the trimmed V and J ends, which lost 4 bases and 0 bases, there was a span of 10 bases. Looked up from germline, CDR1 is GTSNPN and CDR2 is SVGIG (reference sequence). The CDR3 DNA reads TGTGCCTGGAAAGGCGACAGTAGCAATCAGCCCCAGCATTTT. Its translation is CAWKGDSSNQPQHF.

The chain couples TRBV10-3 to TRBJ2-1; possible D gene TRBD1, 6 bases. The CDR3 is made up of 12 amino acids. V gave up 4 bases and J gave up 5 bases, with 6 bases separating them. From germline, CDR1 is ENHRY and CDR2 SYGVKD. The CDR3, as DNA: TGTGCCATCAGTGGGACAGACAATGAGCAGTTCTTC. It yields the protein CAISGTDNEQFF.

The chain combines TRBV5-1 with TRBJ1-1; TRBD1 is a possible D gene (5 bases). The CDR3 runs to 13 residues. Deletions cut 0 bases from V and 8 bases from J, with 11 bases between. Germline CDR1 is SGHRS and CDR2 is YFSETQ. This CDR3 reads CASSLELGQEAFF. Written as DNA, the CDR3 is TGCGCCAGCAGCTTGGAATTGGGGCAGGAAGCTTTCTTT.

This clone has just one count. The CDR3 nucleotides read TGTGCCAGCAGTGAAGCGCGAAGGGAGGTGCACACCGGGGAGCTGTTTTTT. As protein: CASSEARREVHTGELFF. The V and J genes are TRBV6-1 and TRBJ2-2; perhaps TRBD2 as D (6 bases). V was cut by 0 bases and J by 3 bases, with 14 bases left in between. This CDR3 is 17 amino acids long. In germline, CDR1 is MNHNS, CDR2 SASEGT.

The CDR3 sequence: CASSLDRDQPQHF. CDR3 in DNA: TGTGCCAGCAGCTTAGATCGGGATCAGCCCCAGCATTTT. This chain links TRBV11-2 with TRBJ1-5; D not resolved. From germline, CDR1 is SGHAT and CDR2 FQNNGV. V was clipped by 0 bases and J by 5 bases, with 5 bases between them. The CDR3 extends over 13 amino acids.

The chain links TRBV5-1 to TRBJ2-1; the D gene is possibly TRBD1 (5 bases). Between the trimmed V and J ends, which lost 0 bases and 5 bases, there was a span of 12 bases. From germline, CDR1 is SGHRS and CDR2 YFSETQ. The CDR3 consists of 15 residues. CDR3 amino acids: CASSLGGTGNNEQFF. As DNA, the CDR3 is TGCGCCAGCAGCTTGGGGGGCACAGGCAACAATGAGCAGTTCTTC.

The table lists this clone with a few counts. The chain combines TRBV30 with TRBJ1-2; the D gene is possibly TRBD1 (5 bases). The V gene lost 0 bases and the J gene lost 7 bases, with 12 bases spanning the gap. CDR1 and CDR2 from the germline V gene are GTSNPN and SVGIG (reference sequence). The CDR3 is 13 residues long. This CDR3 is CAWSVAGVGGYTF. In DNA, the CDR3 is TGTGCCTGGAGTGTAGCGGGGGTGGGTGGCTACACCTTC.

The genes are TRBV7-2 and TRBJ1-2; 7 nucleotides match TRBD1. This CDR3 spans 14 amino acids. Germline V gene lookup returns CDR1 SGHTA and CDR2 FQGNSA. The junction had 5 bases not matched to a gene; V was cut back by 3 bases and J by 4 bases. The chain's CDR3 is CASSFRWDSYGYTF. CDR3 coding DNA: TGTGCCAGCAGCTTTAGATGGGACAGCTATGGCTACACCTTC.

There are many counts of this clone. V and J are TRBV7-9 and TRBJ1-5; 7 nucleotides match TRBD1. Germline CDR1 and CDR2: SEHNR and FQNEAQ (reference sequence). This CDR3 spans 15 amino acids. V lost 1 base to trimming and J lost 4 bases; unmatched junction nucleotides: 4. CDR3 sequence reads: CASSLGDSSNQPQHF. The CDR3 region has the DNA TGTGCCAGCAGCTTAGGGGACAGCTCAAATCAGCCCCAGCATTTT.

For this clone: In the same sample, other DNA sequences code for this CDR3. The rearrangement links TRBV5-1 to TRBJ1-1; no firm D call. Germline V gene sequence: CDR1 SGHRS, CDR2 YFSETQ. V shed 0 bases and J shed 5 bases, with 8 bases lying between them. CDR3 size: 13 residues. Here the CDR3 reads CASSLGSGTEAFF. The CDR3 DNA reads TGCGCCAGCAGCTTGGGCTCCGGGACTGAAGCTTTCTTT.

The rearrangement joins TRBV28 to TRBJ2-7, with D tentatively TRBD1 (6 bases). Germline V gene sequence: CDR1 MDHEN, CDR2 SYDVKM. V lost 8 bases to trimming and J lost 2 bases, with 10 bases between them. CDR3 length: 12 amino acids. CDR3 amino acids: CASGAGAYEQYF. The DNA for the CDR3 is TGTGCCAGCGGAGCAGGGGCCTACGAGCAGTACTTC.

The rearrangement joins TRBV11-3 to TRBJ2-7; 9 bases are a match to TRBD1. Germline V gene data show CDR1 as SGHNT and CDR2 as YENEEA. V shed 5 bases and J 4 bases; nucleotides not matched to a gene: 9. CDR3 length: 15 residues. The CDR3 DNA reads TGTGCCAGCAGCCCCGGGGGACAGGGAAAGTACGAGCAGTACTTC. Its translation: CASSPGGQGKYEQYF.

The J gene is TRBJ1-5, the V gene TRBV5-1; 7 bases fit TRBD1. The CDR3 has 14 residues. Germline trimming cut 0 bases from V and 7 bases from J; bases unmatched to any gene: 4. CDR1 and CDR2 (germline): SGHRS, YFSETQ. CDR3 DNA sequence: TGCGCCAGCAGCTTGGATACAGGGGAGCAGCCCCAGCATTTT. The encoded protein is CASSLDTGEQPQHF.